These 15 T cell receptor beta chains were all obtained from the same sample, sequenced in a study of cytomegalovirus exposure and HLA in healthy donors. Sequencing used immunoSEQ multiplex PCR; TCRdb keeps in-frame clones, though not all of them. The data show some 290,000 clones, roughly 88% seen once. Sequencing was carried out using PBMCs. Receptors were obtained from a man aged 25-40 years in good health and CMV-seronegative.

V usage is TRBV5-4 and J usage is TRBJ2-3, with a weak D call TRBD2 (6 bases). The CDR3 has 16 amino acids. Deletions cut 0 bases from V and 2 bases from J, with 13 bases between. Germline CDR1 is SGHNT and CDR2 is YYREEE (reference sequence). The CDR3 spells CASSLGRGRNTDTQYF. In DNA form, the CDR3 reads TGTGCCAGCAGCTTGGGGCGGGGACGAAACACAGATACGCAGTATTTT.

This clone was observed a handful of times. The chain carries TRBV9 and TRBJ1-5; D is undetermined. The CDR3 has 13 amino acids. Trimming took off 2 bases at V and 7 bases at J, with 10 bases between the two ends. The germline V gene has CDR1 SGDLS and CDR2 YYNGEE. The CDR3 bases are TGTGCCAGCAGCGTCTTCCTAGGCCAGCCCCAGCATTTT. It specifies CASSVFLGQPQHF.

Remarks on this clone: This specimen includes other DNA sequences encoding the same CDR3. V usage is TRBV19 and J usage is TRBJ2-7; 7 bases agree with TRBD1. This CDR3 is built from 13 residues. The germline V gene has CDR1 LNHDA and CDR2 SQIVND (reference sequence). The junction had 1 base not matched to a gene; V was cut back by 3 bases and J by 2 bases. The CDR3 DNA follows: TGTGCCAGTAGTATCCAGGGGGCCTACGAGCAGTACTTC. It yields the protein CASSIQGAYEQYF.

The V and J genes are TRBV6-5 and TRBJ1-6, with D perhaps TRBD1 (6 bases). The CDR3 totals 16 residues. Germline assignment: CDR1 MNHEY and CDR2 SVGAGI. Deletions cut 1 base from V and 9 bases from J, with 16 bases between. CDR3 sequence reads: CASSYLGGARTSPLHF. DNA for the CDR3: TGTGCCAGCAGTTACTTAGGGGGGGCAAGAACTTCACCCCTCCACTTT.

V usage is TRBV4-3 and J usage is TRBJ1-4; tentatively, D is TRBD1 (6 bases). CDR1 is LGHNA, CDR2 YSLEER, per germline. The CDR3 is 14 amino acids. Trimming shortened V by 4 bases and J by 7 bases, and 13 bases separated the two germline ends. The CDR3 protein is CASSLNRAGEKLFF. The CDR3 DNA sequence: TGCGCCAGCAGCCTAAACAGGGCTGGTGAAAAACTGTTTTTT.

The genes are TRBV9 and TRBJ2-5; D possibly corresponds to TRBD2 (6 bases). V shed 0 bases and J shed 0 bases, with 15 bases lying between them. The CDR3 has 17 residues. Germline-derived CDR1 and CDR2 are SGDLS and YYNGEE. The CDR3 sequence is CASSVGPGLQYQETQYF. As DNA, the CDR3 is TGTGCCAGCAGCGTAGGACCGGGACTCCAGTACCAAGAGACCCAGTACTTC.

The chain couples TRBV2 to TRBJ1-3; the D gene is possibly TRBD1 (6 bases). The CDR3 has 18 amino acids. V gave up 2 bases and J gave up 2 bases, with 19 bases separating them. Germline-derived CDR1 and CDR2 are SNHLY and FYNNEI. The CDR3 nucleotides are TGTGCCAGCAGTGAATCTGGGGGACATTCCTATCCTGGAAACACCATATATTTT. This sequence encodes CASSESGGHSYPGNTIYF. Full variable domain (missing parts from reference TRBV2 and TRBJ1-3): EPEVTQTPSHQVTQMGQEVILRCVPISNHLYFYWYRQILGQKVEFLVSFYNNEISEKSEIFDDQFSVERPDGSNFTLKIRSTKLEDSAMYFCASSESGGHSYPGNTIYFGEGSWLTVV.

CDR3 coding DNA: TGTGCCAGCAGCGTAGCAGGGGTCGGCGAGCAGTACTTC. Translation: CASSVAGVGEQYF. The rearrangement joins TRBV9 to TRBJ2-7, with D tentatively TRBD1 (6 bases). Germline-derived CDR1 and CDR2 are SGDLS and YYNGEE. The CDR3 runs to 13 residues. V was pared by 0 bases and J by 6 bases, with 10 bases between.

The rearrangement links TRBV7-9 to TRBJ1-6; the D is unclear. With 5 bases removed from V and 8 bases from J, the gap between germline ends came to 13 bases. CDR1 and CDR2 from the germline V gene are SEHNR and FQNEAQ (reference sequence). The CDR3 runs 14 residues. CDR3 nucleotides: TGTGCCAGCAGCCAGACCCGGGAGTATTCACCCCTCCACTTT. It translates to CASSQTREYSPLHF.

The chain couples TRBV11-2 to TRBJ2-3; D is possibly TRBD2 (6 bases). Germline V CDR1 and CDR2: SGHAT, FQNNGV. V lost 5 bases, J lost 1 base, and 13 bases lay in between. The CDR3 spans 15 residues. CDR3 bases: TGTGCCAGCAGCCCTCCGGGGGTTGGCACAGATACGCAGTATTTT. Amino acids: CASSPPGVGTDTQYF.

This clone has just a few counts. CDR3 sequence (DNA): TGTGCCAGCCGGGACTTCGACCCTCAAGAGACCCAGTACTTC. As protein: CASRDFDPQETQYF. This chain links TRBV7-9 with TRBJ2-5; D perhaps matches TRBD2 (6 bases). The CDR3 has 14 residues. Trimming left V 8 bases short and J 2 bases short, with 15 bases between. Germline assignment: CDR1 SEHNR and CDR2 FQNEAQ (reference sequence).

The DNA for the CDR3 is TGTGCCAGCTCACCACTAATTGACACCGGGGAGCTGTTTTTT. Translated, it gives CASSPLIDTGELFF. The chain has TRBV18 and TRBJ2-2; the D is unclear. CDR1 is KGHSH, CDR2 LQKENI, per germline. The CDR3 sequence is 14 residues long. Trimming cost V 1 base and J 3 bases, with 6 bases left between them.

The chain couples TRBV4-1 to TRBJ2-7; 9 nucleotides match TRBD1. CDR3 length equals 15 residues. Trimming removed 3 bases from V and 3 bases from J; junction bases left unmatched: 6. Per the germline V gene, CDR1 is MGHRA and CDR2 is YSYEKL. CDR3 nucleotides: TGCGCCAGCAGCCAGTCTCCGGGACAGGGCTACGAGCAGTACTTC. Protein sequence: CASSQSPGQGYEQYF.

V and J are TRBV10-2 and TRBJ1-6; D is perhaps TRBD1 (6 bases). The CDR3 has 15 amino acids. V lost 4 bases to trimming and J lost 9 bases, with 16 bases between them. CDR1 is WSHSY, CDR2 SAAADI, per germline. The CDR3 sequence is CASSGTGGGGSPLHF. The CDR3 DNA sequence: TGCGCCAGCAGTGGAACCGGAGGGGGGGGTTCACCCCTCCACTTT.

The V gene is TRBV5-5, the J gene TRBJ1-5, with TRBD1 as a possible D gene (5 bases). V gave up 0 bases and J gave up 7 bases, with 11 bases separating them. CDR1 and CDR2 (germline): SGHKS, YYEKEE (reference sequence). The CDR3 extends over 14 amino acids. The CDR3 here is CASSLDGQRQPQHF. The CDR3 DNA reads TGTGCCAGCAGCTTGGATGGACAAAGGCAGCCCCAGCATTTT.